This T cell receptor beta chain was captured by sequencing in a study of human T cells and chemical hapten exposure. Notes on the study in general: The formation of large CDR3 similarity clusters by expanded TCRs significantly exceeded that of controls. Having alopecia, the donors may differ immunologically from healthy people.

This clonotype appeared a few times. Its antigen remains unknown. Germline V gives CDR1 MGHRA, CDR2 YSYEKL. V was cut by 1 base and J by 5 bases, with 18 bases left in between. The CDR3 consists of 17 residues. Stated time point: pre-sensitization, week 0. The treatment here: therapeutic diphenylcyclopropenone sensitization with weekly scalp DPC. Original processing methods: Samples ranged from roughly 23,224 to 700,000 TCRs, with a median of approximately 100,000. Via MiXCR, TCRdb re-called the RACE reads, giving one row per CDR3 protein. In this record, the V and J calls reflect TCRdb's handling and not the investigators' own analysis. The sample has tens of thousands of distinct CDR3 sequences; 9.6% are singletons.

Specimen: whole blood, collected in connection with sensitization to the hapten diphenylcyclopropenone (DPC). The receptor's source is a woman aged 35 to 49 with alopecia areata. Some clones in this sample may be carry-over from other donors' samples. The rearrangement uses TRBV4-1 and TRBJ2-1; perhaps TRBD2 as D (5 bases). The CDR3, as DNA: TGCGCCAGCAGCCAAGGGGCCCGGGGAGAACGCCACAATGAGCAGTTCTTC. Translation gives CASSQGARGERHNEQFF.